This TCR beta chain comes out of a study of identical twins. Trimming removed 3 bases from V and 2 bases from J, with 15 bases in between. This CDR3 comprises 16 residues. Germline CDR1 is LNHDA and CDR2 is SQIVND (reference sequence). Broader study findings: With abundant cord blood beta clonotypes, insertions were fewer; memory repertoires showed no such pattern. Beta out-of-frame sequences showed weaker excess twin sharing. Monozygotic twin pairs showed more out-of-frame TCR alpha sharing than models estimated.

Each CDR3 protein is one row after TCRdb ran MiXCR on the 5' RACE reads. Of about 520,000 distinct CDR3 sequences listed, 20% to 25% are singletons. As regards this clonotype: Antigen specificity is unknown.

Another study also made use of these data, one on T cells expressing NK-cell markers. That source notes: For a handful of donors, these clonotypes were likewise the leading ones in the CD3+CD56-NKG2C+ fraction.

The sequence was obtained from a woman between 18 and 30 years old in good health. Sequencing was done on a sample of CD4+ T cells sorted from blood. The chain links TRBV19 to TRBJ2-3; either TRBD1 or TRBD2 may fit D (5 bases each). CDR3 nucleotide sequence: TGTGCCAGTAGTATCAGGGTTGCGGGCGCCACAGATACGCAGTATTTT. As protein: CASSIRVAGATDTQYF.